Listed below are T cell receptor beta chains from one sample, sequenced in a study of Ad26.COV2.S vaccination and SARS-CoV-2 variants. Produced via immunoSEQ multiplex PCR; TCRdb's table is partial and in-frame only. There are 200,000 to 250,000 clones in the sample; 70% to 90% occur only once, and about 10% lies in the top ten. This material consisted of peripheral blood, taken in a trial of Ad26.COV2.S vaccine versus placebo. All receptors come from a person between 18 and 65 years old who received the Ad26.COV2.S COVID-19 vaccine or a placebo. Each CDR3 is given with its conserved first and last residue. The order of the fields is CDR3 DNA, CDR3 protein, clone size, D gene, J gene, V gene, CDR3 length. The D gene is left open where the match is weak. Size tells how often a clone was seen (once, few, many) or the class of an expanded clone, and some rows leave it out.

DNA: TGTGCCAGCAGCTTAGTGGCAGAAGCTGAGCAGTTCTTC; CDR3: CASSLVAEAEQFF; size: once; D: .; J: TRBJ2-1; V: TRBV7-3; length: 13
DNA: TGCGCCAGCAGTCATTCGGCCTTGAATCAGCCCCAGCATTTT; CDR3: CASSHSALNQPQHF; size: .; D: .; J: TRBJ1-5; V: TRBV23-1; length: 14
DNA: TGCAGCGCTATGACAGGGGCCCTCTCTGGAAACACCATATATTTT; CDR3: CSAMTGALSGNTIYF; size: .; D: TRBD1; J: TRBJ1-3; V: TRBV29-1; length: 15
DNA: TGTGCCAGCAGTTACTCGATTTACGACGAGCAGTACTTC; CDR3: CASSYSIYDEQYF; size: .; D: .; J: TRBJ2-7; V: TRBV6-5; length: 13
DNA: TGCGCCAGCAGCCCGGGACTTTACTACAATGAGCAGTTCTTC; CDR3: CASSPGLYYNEQFF; size: .; D: .; J: TRBJ2-1; V: TRBV5-1; length: 14
DNA: TGTGCCAGCAGCCCGGGACAGGGAATTGGGGCCAACGTCCTGACTTTC; CDR3: CASSPGQGIGANVLTF; size: .; D: TRBD1; J: TRBJ2-6; V: TRBV3-1/TRBV3-2; length: 16
DNA: TGTGCCAGCAGCCTGTACCGGGACTATTCGGTACAGTTCTTC; CDR3: CASSLYRDYSVQFF; size: .; D: TRBD2; J: TRBJ2-1; V: TRBV7-2; length: 14
DNA: TGTGCCAGCAGCTTAAGCAGGGGCCTCTACAATGAGCAGTTCTTC; CDR3: CASSLSRGLYNEQFF; size: .; D: .; J: TRBJ2-1; V: TRBV7-9; length: 15
DNA: TGCAGCGTTGATGACAAATTTAACTATGGCTACACCTTC; CDR3: CSVDDKFNYGYTF; size: .; D: .; J: TRBJ1-2; V: TRBV29-1; length: 13
DNA: TGTGCCACCAGTGACCCCGGACGTACTGGAAACACCATATATTTT; CDR3: CATSDPGRTGNTIYF; size: .; D: .; J: TRBJ1-3; V: TRBV24-1; length: 15